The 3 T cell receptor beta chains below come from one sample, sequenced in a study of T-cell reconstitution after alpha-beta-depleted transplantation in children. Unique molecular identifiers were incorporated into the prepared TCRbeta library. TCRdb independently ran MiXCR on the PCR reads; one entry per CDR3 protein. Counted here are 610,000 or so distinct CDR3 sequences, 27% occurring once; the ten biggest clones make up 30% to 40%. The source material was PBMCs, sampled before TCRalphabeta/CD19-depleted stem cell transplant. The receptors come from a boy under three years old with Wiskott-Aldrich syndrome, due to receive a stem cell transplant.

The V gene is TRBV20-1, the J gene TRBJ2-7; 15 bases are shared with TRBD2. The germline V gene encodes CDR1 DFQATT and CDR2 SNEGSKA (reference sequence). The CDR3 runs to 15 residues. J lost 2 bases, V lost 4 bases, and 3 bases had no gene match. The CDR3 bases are TGCAGTGCTAAAGGACTAGCGGGAGGGACCTACGAGCAGTACTTC. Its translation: CSAKGLAGGTYEQYF.

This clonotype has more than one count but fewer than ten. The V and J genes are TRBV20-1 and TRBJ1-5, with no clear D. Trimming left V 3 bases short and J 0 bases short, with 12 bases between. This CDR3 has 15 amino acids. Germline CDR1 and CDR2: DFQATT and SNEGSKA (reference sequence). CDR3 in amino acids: CSASSVLGSNQPQHF. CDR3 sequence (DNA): TGCAGTGCTAGCAGCGTATTGGGTAGCAATCAGCCCCAGCATTTT.

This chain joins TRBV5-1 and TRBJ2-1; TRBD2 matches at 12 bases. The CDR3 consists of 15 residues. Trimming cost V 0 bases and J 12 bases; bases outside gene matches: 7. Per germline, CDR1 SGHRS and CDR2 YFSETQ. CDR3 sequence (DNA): TGCGCCAGCAGCTTGGGGCTAGCGGGGGGGCGTCTGCAGTTCTTC. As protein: CASSLGLAGGRLQFF.